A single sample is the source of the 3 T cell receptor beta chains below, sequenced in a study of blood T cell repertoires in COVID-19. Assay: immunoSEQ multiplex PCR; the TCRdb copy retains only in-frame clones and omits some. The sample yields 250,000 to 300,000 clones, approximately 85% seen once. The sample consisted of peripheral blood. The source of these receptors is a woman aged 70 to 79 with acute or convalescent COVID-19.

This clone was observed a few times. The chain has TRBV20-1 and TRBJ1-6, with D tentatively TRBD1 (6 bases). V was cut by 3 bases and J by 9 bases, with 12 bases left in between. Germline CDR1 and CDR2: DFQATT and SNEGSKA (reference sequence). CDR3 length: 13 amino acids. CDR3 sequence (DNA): TGCAGTGCTAGTATACAGGGTTCTTCACCCCTCCACTTT. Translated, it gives CSASIQGSSPLHF.

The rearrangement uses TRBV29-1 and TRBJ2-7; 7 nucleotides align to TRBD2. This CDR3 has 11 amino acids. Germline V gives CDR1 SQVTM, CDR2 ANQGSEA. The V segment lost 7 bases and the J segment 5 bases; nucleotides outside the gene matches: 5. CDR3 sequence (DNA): TGCAGCGGTGGGAGGGCTCACGAGCAGTACTTC. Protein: CSGGRAHEQYF.

In DNA form, the CDR3 reads TGTGCCAGCAGCCAAGGGACTTCGGCCGGGGAGCTGTTTTTT. Its translation: CASSQGTSAGELFF. The chain recombines TRBV3-1 (or the pseudogene TRBV3-2) with TRBJ2-2; D is possibly TRBD2 (5 bases). In germline, CDR1 is LGHDT, CDR2 YNNKEL (reference sequence). V lost 1 base and J 6 bases, leaving 9 bases between the germline ends. This CDR3 is 14 amino acids long.